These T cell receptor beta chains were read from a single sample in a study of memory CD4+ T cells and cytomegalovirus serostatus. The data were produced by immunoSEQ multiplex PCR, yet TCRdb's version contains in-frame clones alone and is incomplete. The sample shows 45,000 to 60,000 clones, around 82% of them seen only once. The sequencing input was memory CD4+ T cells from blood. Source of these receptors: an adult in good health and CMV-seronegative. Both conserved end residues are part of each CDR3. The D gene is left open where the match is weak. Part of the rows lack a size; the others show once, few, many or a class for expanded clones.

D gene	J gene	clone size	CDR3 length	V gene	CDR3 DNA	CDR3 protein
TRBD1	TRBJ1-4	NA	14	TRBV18	TGTGCCAGCTCACCGACAGGGGTGGACGAAAAACTGTTTTTT	CASSPTGVDEKLFF
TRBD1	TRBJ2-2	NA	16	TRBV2	TGTGCCAGCAGTGAAACGGGACAGGGGCGAACCGGGGAGCTGTTTTTT	CASSETGQGRTGELFF
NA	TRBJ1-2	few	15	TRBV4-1	TGCGCCAGCAGCCAAGAAGACTGGACTAACTATGGCTACACCTTC	CASSQEDWTNYGYTF
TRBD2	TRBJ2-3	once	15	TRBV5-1	TGCGCCAGCAGTGACGGGACTAGCGGGAGAGATACGCAGTATTTT	CASSDGTSGRDTQYF
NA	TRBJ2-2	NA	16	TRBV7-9	TGTGCCAGCAGCCCAGGTGGGGGCCCGGACACCGGGGAGCTGTTTTTT	CASSPGGGPDTGELFF
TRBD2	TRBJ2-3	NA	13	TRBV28	TGTGCCAGCAGTGTAGCGGGAGGGGGTACGCAGTATTTT	CASSVAGGGTQYF
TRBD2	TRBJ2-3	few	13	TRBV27	TGTGCCAGCAGGGCTACTAGCGGGAGTTTTAGGTATTTT	CASRATSGSFRYF
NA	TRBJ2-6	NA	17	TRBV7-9	TGTGCCAGCAGCTTAACGGGGGGCGCCACTGGGGCCAACGTCCTGACTTTC	CASSLTGGATGANVLTF
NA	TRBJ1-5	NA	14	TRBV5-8	TGTGCCAGCAGCAGCCCTCGTAGCAATCAGCCCCAGCATTTT	CASSSPRSNQPQHF
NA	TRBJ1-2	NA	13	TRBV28	TGTGCCAGCAGTTCGGGACGTCTCTATGGCTACACCTTC	CASSSGRLYGYTF
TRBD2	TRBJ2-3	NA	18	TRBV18	TGTGCCAGCTCACTACAGGGACTTGGGACTAGCGGGACAGATACGCAGTATTTT	CASSLQGLGTSGTDTQYF
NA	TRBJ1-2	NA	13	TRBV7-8	TGTGCCAGCAGCTCGCAGGGAAACTATGGCTACACCTTC	CASSSQGNYGYTF
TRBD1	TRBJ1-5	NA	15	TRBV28	TGTGCCAGCACCCCAGGGGGGGCACGGGGTCAGCCCCAGCATTTT	CASTPGGARGQPQHF
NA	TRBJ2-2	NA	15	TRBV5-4	TGTGCCAGCAGCCAGGGGGGTCCCGTCACCGGGGAGCTGTTTTTT	CASSQGGPVTGELFF
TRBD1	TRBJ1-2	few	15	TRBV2	TGTGCCAGCAGGGGGACAGGCAGGGGGCTATATGGCTACACCTTC	CASRGTGRGLYGYTF
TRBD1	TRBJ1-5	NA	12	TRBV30	TGTGCCTGGGACAGGGCCGGAGAGCCCCAGCATTTT	CAWDRAGEPQHF
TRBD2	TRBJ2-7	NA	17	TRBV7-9	TGTGCCAGCAGCCCGAGCAGGCTAGCGGGAGCCTTAGTCGAGCAGTACTTC	CASSPSRLAGALVEQYF
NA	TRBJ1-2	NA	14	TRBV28	TGTGCCAGCACCTACCTTGGGGCCCCATATGGCTACACCTTC	CASTYLGAPYGYTF
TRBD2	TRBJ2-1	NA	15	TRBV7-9	TGTGCCAGCAGCTTCCCGGGACTAGCGGACAATGAGCAGTTCTTC	CASSFPGLADNEQFF
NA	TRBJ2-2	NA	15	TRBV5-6	TGTGCCAGCAGCTTGGGGCGGAAAAACACCGGGGAGCTGTTTTTT	CASSLGRKNTGELFF
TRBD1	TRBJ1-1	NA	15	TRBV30	TGTGCCTGGAGTGTAAGCGGCAGGGGGCCCACTGAAGCTTTCTTT	CAWSVSGRGPTEAFF
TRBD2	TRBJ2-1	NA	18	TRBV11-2	TGTGCCAGCAGCTGGTTAGCGGGAGGGCGGCTGGGGTACAATGAGCAGTTCTTC	CASSWLAGGRLGYNEQFF
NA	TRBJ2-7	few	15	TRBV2	TGTGCCAGCAGTGAAAACCCAGACAGGATCTACGAGCAGTACTTC	CASSENPDRIYEQYF
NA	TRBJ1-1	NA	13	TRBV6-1	TGTGCCAGCAAAGAGGGGGGTAACACTGAAGCTTTCTTT	CASKEGGNTEAFF
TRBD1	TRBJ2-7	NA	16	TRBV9	TGTGCCAGCAGCGGTACCGGGACAGGGGCCTCCTACGAGCAGTACTTC	CASSGTGTGASYEQYF